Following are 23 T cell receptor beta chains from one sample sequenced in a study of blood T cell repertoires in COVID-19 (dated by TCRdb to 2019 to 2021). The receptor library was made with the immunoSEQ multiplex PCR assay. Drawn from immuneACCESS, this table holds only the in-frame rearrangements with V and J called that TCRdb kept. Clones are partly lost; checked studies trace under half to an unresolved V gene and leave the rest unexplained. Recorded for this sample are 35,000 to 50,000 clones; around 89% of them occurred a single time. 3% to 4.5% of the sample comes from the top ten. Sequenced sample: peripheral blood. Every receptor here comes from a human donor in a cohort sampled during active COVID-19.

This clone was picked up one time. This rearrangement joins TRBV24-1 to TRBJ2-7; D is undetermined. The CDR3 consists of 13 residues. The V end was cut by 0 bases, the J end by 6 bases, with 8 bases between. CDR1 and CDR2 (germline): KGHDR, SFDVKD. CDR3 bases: TGTGCCACCAGTGATTTGCGCGAATCCGAGCAGTACTTC. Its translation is CATSDLRESEQYF.

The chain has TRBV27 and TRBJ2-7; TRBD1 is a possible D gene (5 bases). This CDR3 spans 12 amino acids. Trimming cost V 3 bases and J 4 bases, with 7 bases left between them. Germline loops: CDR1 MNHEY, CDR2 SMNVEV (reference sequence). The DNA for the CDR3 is TGTGCCAGCAGTTTCACAGGATACGAGCAGTACTTC. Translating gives CASSFTGYEQYF.

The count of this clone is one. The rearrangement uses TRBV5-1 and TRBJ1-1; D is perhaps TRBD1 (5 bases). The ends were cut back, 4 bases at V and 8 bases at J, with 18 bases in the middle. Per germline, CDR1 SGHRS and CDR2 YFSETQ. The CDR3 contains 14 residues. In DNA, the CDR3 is TGCGCCAGCAGCCTGCTAAAAGACGGGGGAGAAGCTTTCTTT. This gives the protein CASSLLKDGGEAFF.

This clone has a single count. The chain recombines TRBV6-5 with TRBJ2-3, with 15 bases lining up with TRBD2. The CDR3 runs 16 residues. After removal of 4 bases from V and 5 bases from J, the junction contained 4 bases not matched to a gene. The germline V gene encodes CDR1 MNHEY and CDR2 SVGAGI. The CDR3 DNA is TGTGCCAGCAGTTTGGGACTAGCGGGAGGAGGAGATACGCAGTATTTT. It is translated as CASSLGLAGGGDTQYF.

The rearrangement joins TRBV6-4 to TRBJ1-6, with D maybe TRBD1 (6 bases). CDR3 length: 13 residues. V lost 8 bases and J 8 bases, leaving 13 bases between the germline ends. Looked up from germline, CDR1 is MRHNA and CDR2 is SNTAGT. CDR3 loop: CASQRDTHSPLHF. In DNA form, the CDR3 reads TGTGCCAGCCAGCGGGACACTCATTCACCCCTCCACTTT.

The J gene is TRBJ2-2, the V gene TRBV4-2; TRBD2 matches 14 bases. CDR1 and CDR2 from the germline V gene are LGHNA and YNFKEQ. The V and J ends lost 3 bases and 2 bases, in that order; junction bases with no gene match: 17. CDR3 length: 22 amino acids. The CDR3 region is CASSHWGGRGLAGGLNTGELFF. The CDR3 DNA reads TGTGCCAGCAGCCATTGGGGTGGCCGTGGACTAGCGGGGGGCTTAAACACCGGGGAGCTGTTTTTT.

CDR3: CASIKGQGRGEQFF. CDR3 nucleotides: TGTGCCAGCATCAAAGGGCAGGGAAGGGGGGAGCAGTTCTTC. The V call is TRBV27, the J call TRBJ2-1, with D tentatively TRBD1 (6 bases). Trimming left V 7 bases short and J 10 bases short, with 20 bases between. The CDR3 totals 14 residues. Germline values: CDR1 MNHEY, CDR2 SMNVEV (reference sequence).

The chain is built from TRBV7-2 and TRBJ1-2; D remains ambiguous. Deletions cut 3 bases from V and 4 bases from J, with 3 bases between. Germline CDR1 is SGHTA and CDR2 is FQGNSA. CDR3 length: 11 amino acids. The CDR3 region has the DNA TGTGCCAGCAGCTTCGTCTATGGCTACACCTTC. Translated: CASSFVYGYTF.

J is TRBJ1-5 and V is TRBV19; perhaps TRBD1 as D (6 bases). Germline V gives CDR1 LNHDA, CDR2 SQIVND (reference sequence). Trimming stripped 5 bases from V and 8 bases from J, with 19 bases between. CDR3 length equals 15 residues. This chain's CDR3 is CASSLFQGPVKPQHF. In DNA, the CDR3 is TGTGCCAGTAGTCTTTTTCAGGGGCCCGTCAAGCCCCAGCATTTT.

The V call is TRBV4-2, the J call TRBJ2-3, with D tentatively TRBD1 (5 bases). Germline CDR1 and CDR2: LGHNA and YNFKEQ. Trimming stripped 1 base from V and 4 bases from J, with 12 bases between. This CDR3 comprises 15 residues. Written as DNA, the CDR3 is TGTGCCAGCAGCCAAGGTGGAGTGACAGCAGATACGCAGTATTTT. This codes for CASSQGGVTADTQYF.

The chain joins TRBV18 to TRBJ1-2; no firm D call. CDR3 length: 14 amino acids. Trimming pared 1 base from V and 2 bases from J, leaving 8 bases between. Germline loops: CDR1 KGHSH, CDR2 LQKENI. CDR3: CASSPRGKNYGYTF. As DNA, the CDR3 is TGTGCCAGCTCACCACGCGGAAAAAACTATGGCTACACCTTC.

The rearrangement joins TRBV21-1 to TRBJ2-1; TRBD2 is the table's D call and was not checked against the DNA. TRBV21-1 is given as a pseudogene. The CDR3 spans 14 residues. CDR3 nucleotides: TGTGCCAGCAGGGTCCGAGACTCAGACAATGAGCAGTTCTTC. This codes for CASRVRDSDNEQFF.

The CDR3 bases are TGTGCCAGCAGCCGCCCCCCCGGGACACTAAACGGGGAGCTGTTTTTT. It translates to CASSRPPGTLNGELFF. This chain links TRBV11-2 with TRBJ2-2; the D gene is possibly TRBD1 (6 bases). Trimming shortened V by 5 bases and J by 7 bases, and 20 bases separated the two germline ends. Germline CDR1 and CDR2: SGHAT and FQNNGV. This CDR3 spans 16 amino acids.

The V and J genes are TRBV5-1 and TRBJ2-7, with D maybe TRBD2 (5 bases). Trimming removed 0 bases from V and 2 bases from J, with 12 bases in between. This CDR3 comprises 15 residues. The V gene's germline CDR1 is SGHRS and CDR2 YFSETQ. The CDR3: CASSLVGGSTYEQYF. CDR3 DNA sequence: TGCGCCAGCAGCTTGGTGGGCGGGTCCACCTACGAGCAGTACTTC.

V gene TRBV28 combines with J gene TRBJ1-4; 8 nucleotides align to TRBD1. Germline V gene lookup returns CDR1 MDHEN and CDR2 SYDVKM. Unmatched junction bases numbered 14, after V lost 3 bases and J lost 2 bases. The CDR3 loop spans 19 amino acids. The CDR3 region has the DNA TGTGCCAGCAGTTTTCATATCTTACAGGGGGGATCGACTAATGAAAAACTGTTTTTT. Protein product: CASSFHILQGGSTNEKLFF.

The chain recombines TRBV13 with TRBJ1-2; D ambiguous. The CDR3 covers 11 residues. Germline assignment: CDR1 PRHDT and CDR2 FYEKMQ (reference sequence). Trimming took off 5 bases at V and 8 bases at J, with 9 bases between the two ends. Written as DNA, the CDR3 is TGTGCCAGCAGCCTCCCTTTGGGCTACACCTTC. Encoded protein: CASSLPLGYTF. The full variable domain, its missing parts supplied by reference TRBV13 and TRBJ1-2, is AAGVIQSPRHLIKEKRETATLKCYPIPRHDTVYWYQQGPGQDPQFLISFYEKMQSDKGSIPDRFSAQQFSDYHSELNMSSLELGDSALYFCASSLPLGYTFGSGTRLTVV.

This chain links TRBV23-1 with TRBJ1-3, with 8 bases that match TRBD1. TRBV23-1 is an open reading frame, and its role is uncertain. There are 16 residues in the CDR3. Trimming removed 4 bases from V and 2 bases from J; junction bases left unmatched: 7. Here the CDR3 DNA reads TGCGCCAGCAGTCGTCGACAGGGGTGGCCTGGAAACACCATATATTTT. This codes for CASSRRQGWPGNTIYF.

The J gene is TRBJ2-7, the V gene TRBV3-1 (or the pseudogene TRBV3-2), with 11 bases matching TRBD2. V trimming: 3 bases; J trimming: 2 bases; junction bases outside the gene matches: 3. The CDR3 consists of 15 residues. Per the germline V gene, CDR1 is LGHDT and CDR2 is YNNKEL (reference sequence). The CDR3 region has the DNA TGTGCCAGCAGCCAGATAGCGGGGGGGCCCTACGAGCAGTACTTC. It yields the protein CASSQIAGGPYEQYF.

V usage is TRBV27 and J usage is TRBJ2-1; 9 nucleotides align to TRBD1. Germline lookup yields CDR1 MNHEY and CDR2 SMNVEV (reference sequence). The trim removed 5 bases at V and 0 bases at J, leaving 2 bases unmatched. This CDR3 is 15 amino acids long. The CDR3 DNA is TGTGCCAGCAGTCTGGACAGGGGCTCCTACAATGAGCAGTTCTTC. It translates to CASSLDRGSYNEQFF.

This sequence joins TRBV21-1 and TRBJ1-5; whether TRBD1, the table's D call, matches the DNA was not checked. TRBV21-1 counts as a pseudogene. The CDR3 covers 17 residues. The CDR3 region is CASSKGVSGGGNQPQHF. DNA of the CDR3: TGTGCCAGCAGCAAAGGGGTGTCAGGGGGCGGGAATCAGCCCCAGCATTTT.

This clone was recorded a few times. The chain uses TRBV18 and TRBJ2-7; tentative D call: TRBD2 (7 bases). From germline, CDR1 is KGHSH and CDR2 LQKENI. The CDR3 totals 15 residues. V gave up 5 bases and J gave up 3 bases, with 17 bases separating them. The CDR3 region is CASSSGGRANYEQYF. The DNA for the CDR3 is TGTGCCAGCTCATCGGGGGGCAGGGCCAACTACGAGCAGTACTTC.

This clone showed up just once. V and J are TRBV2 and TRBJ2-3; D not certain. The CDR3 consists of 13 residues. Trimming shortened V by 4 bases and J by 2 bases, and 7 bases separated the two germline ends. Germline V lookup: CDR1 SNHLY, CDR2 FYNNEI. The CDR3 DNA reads TGTGCCAGCAGTGTCCTAAACACAGATACGCAGTATTTT. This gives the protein CASSVLNTDTQYF.

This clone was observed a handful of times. The CDR3 sequence is CASSLLAREGLETQYF. The CDR3 region has the DNA TGTGCCAGCAGTTTACTTGCCCGGGAGGGCTTGGAGACCCAGTACTTC. The chain carries TRBV27 and TRBJ2-5, with TRBD2 matching 8 bases. The ends lost 2 bases at V and 5 bases at J; junction bases unmatched: 10. The length of the CDR3 is 16 residues. Looked up from germline, CDR1 is MNHEY and CDR2 is SMNVEV (reference sequence).